Sequencing of this T cell receptor beta chain was carried out in a study of blood T cell repertoires in COVID-19. The V gene's germline CDR1 is LGHDT and CDR2 YNNKEL (reference sequence). V was pared by 3 bases and J by 2 bases, with 6 bases of the junction left unmatched. The CDR3 has 16 residues. TCRdb keeps only in-frame clones here, not all; method: immunoSEQ multiplex PCR. Among some 87,000 clones listed, around 81% were seen once. The specimen sequenced was peripheral blood. The chain recombines TRBV3-1 (or the pseudogene TRBV3-2) with TRBJ1-1; the match to TRBD1 covers 10 bases. This clonotype originated in a woman in her 70s with active or convalescent COVID-19. CDR3 in amino acids: CASSQGGTGANTEAFF. In nucleotides, the CDR3 is TGTGCCAGCAGCCAGGGGGGGACAGGGGCCAACACTGAAGCTTTCTTT.